This T cell receptor beta chain was documented in a study of regulatory T cells in long-lasting Graves disease. Study-wide results and limits: Among samples with persistent disease, TRBV28, TRBJ1-2 and TRBJ2-5 were favored.

This clonotype was detected ten times or more. Its antigen is not known. Time point described: newly diagnosed GD, antithyroid drugs for less than 3 months. Making the TCR library involved RNA that had been extracted from PBMCs. For TCR beta, libraries came from iRepertoire HTBI primers and Arm-PCR of CDR3 regions. TCRdb passed the multiplex PCR reads through MiXCR, listing each CDR3 protein once. The repertoire holds roughly 420,000 distinct CDR3 sequences, roughly 15% seen once, with over 20% in the top ten. V dropped 10 bases and J dropped 4 bases, with 16 bases sitting between them. This CDR3 is built from 13 residues. Germline V gene sequence: CDR1 ENHRY, CDR2 SYGVKD.

This clonotype was obtained from a female donor with Graves disease. The J gene is TRBJ1-1, the V gene TRBV10-3; no firm D call. This specimen consisted of peripheral blood mononuclear cells (PBMCs), obtained at new diagnosis, from a patient treated with antithyroid drugs. Here the CDR3 DNA reads TGTGCCACCGCGGCCCCGGGAGGCACTGAAGCTTTCTTT. Translated: CATAAPGGTEAFF.